These 15 T cell receptor beta chains were all obtained from the same sample, sequenced in a study of blood T cells in healthy people across ages. Sample-barcoded 5' priming and a J-beta primer mix drove a second PCR of about 6 to 12 cycles. Each CDR3 protein gets one entry after TCRdb re-called the 5' RACE reads with MiXCR. Here the sample spans 550,000 to 650,000 distinct CDR3 sequences, approximately 30% being singletons. Input material: blood. The source is a woman older than 75 in good health.

V gene TRBV7-2 combines with J gene TRBJ2-6; 15 bases agree with TRBD2. The CDR3 consists of 20 residues. V shed 6 bases, J shed 4 bases, and the junction held 13 bases outside the gene matches. The germline V gene encodes CDR1 SGHTA and CDR2 FQGNSA. The CDR3 region has the DNA TGTGCCAGCAGTCTTCCGGGACTAGCGGGGGGCGCCGGAGGGGCCAACGTCCTGACTTTC. The encoded protein is CASSLPGLAGGAGGANVLTF.

The chain carries TRBV20-1 and TRBJ1-2, with TRBD1 matching 11 bases. CDR1 is DFQATT, CDR2 SNEGSKA, per germline (reference sequence). J gave up 4 bases and V 2 bases, and 3 bases lay outside the gene matches. CDR3 length: 14 amino acids. The CDR3 reads CSARRDRGTYGYTF. In DNA, the CDR3 is TGCAGTGCTAGAAGGGACAGGGGGACCTATGGCTACACCTTC.

This clonotype occurred many times. This chain connects TRBV7-9 to TRBJ2-3, with TRBD2 as a possible D gene (5 bases). Germline values: CDR1 SEHNR, CDR2 FQNEAQ (reference sequence). The CDR3 contains 13 residues. V was clipped by 8 bases and J by 4 bases, with 13 bases between them. The CDR3 here is CASEHSESDTQYF. The CDR3 bases are TGTGCCAGCGAACATAGCGAGTCAGATACGCAGTATTTT. The complete variable domain, with remaining parts taken from reference TRBV7-9 and TRBJ2-3, reads DTGVSQNPRHKITKRGQNVTFRCDPISEHNRLYWYRQTLGQGPEFLTYFQNEAQLEKSRLLSDRFSAERPKGSFSTLEIQRTEQGDSAMYLCASEHSESDTQYFGPGTRLTVL.

The gene calls are TRBV5-1 and TRBJ2-6; 7 bases align to TRBD1. This CDR3 spans 17 amino acids. The J segment lost 0 bases and the V segment lost 4 bases, leaving 7 bases of the junction unmatched. Germline lookup yields CDR1 SGHRS and CDR2 YFSETQ. CDR3 nucleotide sequence: TGCGCCAGCAGCCTCCAGGGACAGATCTCTGGGGCCAACGTCCTGACTTTC. It is translated as CASSLQGQISGANVLTF.

The genes are TRBV28 and TRBJ1-1, with D unclear. The CDR3 runs to 13 residues. V was pared by 10 bases and J by 2 bases, with 14 bases between. Germline values: CDR1 MDHEN, CDR2 SYDVKM. The CDR3 reads CATYWPINTEAFF. In nucleotides, the CDR3 is TGTGCCACCTATTGGCCGATCAACACTGAAGCTTTCTTT.

The chain employs TRBV7-2 and TRBJ2-7; 9 nucleotides align to TRBD2. The germline gives CDR1 SGHTA, CDR2 FQGNSA. Trimming took 5 bases from V and 6 from J; bases not matched to a gene: 11. This CDR3 contains 15 residues. CDR3 amino acids: CASSPLDSGGGEQYF. The CDR3 DNA reads as TGTGCCAGCAGCCCCTTAGATAGCGGGGGCGGCGAGCAGTACTTC.

Regarding this clonotype: At one boundary the junction diverges from the germline segment, which might be a read error. The CDR3: CASSLLVPGQGASPRHF. The CDR3 DNA reads TGCGCCAGCAGCTTATTGGTACCGGGACAGGGGGCTTCACCCCGCCACTTT. V usage is TRBV5-1 and J usage is TRBJ1-6, with 12 bases that match TRBD1. CDR3 length: 17 amino acids. From germline, CDR1 is SGHRS and CDR2 YFSETQ. Based on the CDR3 plus reference TRBV5-1 and TRBJ1-6, the full variable domain is KAGVTQTPRYLIKTRGQQVTLSCSPISGHRSVSWYQQTPGQGLQFLFEYFSETQRNKGNFPGRFSGRQFSNSRSEMNVSTLELGDSALYLCASSLLVPGQGASPRHFGNGTRLTVT.

The sample holds a few counts of this clonotype. Sequence at one end of the junction differs from germline and may be a read error. V gene TRBV12-3 or TRBV12-4 combines with J gene TRBJ1-6; no reliable D call. The CDR3 has 15 residues. The CDR3 region has the DNA TGTGCCAGCAGTCTCGGGCAGTCCTATAATTCACCCCCCCACTTT. Protein product: CASSLGQSYNSPPHF.

V gene TRBV7-9 combines with J gene TRBJ2-3; D is unresolved. The CDR3 sequence is 11 residues long. Germline CDR1 SEHNR, CDR2 FQNEAQ (reference sequence). V lost 8 bases to trimming and J lost 6 bases, with 9 bases between them. CDR3: CASAALDTQYF. CDR3 nucleotide sequence: TGTGCCAGCGCGGCCCTGGATACGCAGTATTTT.

The table lists this clonotype with many counts. The chain couples TRBV27 to TRBJ2-5; D is ambiguous. The CDR3 loop spans 15 amino acids. The V end was cut by 5 bases, the J end by 2 bases, with 15 bases between. The germline V gene has CDR1 MNHEY and CDR2 SMNVEV (reference sequence). In DNA, the CDR3 is TGTGCCAGCAGTCCGTCATATTGGAAACAAGAGACCCAGTACTTC. Residues: CASSPSYWKQETQYF.

The V gene is TRBV20-1, the J gene TRBJ2-1; 9 bases map to TRBD1. The CDR3 totals 16 residues. Germline V lookup: CDR1 DFQATT, CDR2 SNEGSKA (reference sequence). The V segment lost 7 bases and the J segment 3 bases; nucleotides outside the gene matches: 13. The DNA for the CDR3 is TGCAGTGTTACGTCCGAACCGACAGGGGGCTACAATGAGCAGTTCTTC. It is translated as CSVTSEPTGGYNEQFF.

This clonotype occurred a few times. J is TRBJ1-2 and V is TRBV2; TRBD1 is a possible D gene (5 bases). Germline V gene data show CDR1 as SNHLY and CDR2 as FYNNEI. The CDR3 loop spans 14 amino acids. The V and J ends lost 3 bases and 2 bases respectively, with 10 bases between them. CDR3 in amino acids: CASSEGRENYGYTF. The CDR3 nucleotides are TGTGCCAGCAGTGAGGGCAGGGAGAACTATGGCTACACCTTC.

There are many counts of this clonotype. The chain couples TRBV29-1 to TRBJ2-7, with D uncertain. V lost 6 bases to trimming and J lost 1 base, with 10 bases between them. There are 12 residues in the CDR3. Germline CDR1 is SQVTM and CDR2 is ANQGSEA. The CDR3 protein is CSVALGSYEQYF. DNA for the CDR3: TGCAGCGTCGCCCTCGGATCCTACGAGCAGTACTTC.

This clonotype was recorded at least ten times. The chain uses TRBV6-6 and TRBJ2-7, with 8 positions matching TRBD1. This CDR3 has 15 residues. Germline CDR1 is MNHNY and CDR2 is SVGAGI (reference sequence). V was pared by 3 bases and J by 7 bases, with 11 bases of the junction left unmatched. CDR3 bases: TGTGCCAGCAGTTATTTTGGCCAGGGGGCGAATGAGCAGTACTTC. It specifies CASSYFGQGANEQYF.

This clonotype was seen only a few times. This rearrangement joins TRBV12-3 or TRBV12-4 to TRBJ1-3, with a tentative D call TRBD1 (5 bases). Trimming cost V 6 bases and J 0 bases, with 12 bases left between them. This CDR3 region has 15 residues. The CDR3 loop reads CASSLGGGSGNTIYF. CDR3 nucleotide sequence: TGTGCCAGCAGCCTTGGGGGGGGCTCTGGAAACACCATATATTTT.